A selection of T cell receptor beta chains follows, all from one sample in a study of T cell changes during pregnancy in multiple sclerosis. TCRdb's copy holds only in-frame clones and misses some; the assay was immunoSEQ multiplex PCR. The repertoire consists of about 130,000 clones, with about 96% occurring once and the leading ten covering more than 0.4%. Specimen: peripheral blood, collected after pregnancy. The receptor source for this set is a female donor with multiple sclerosis, enrolled in a pregnancy study. Each CDR3 is given with its conserved first and last residue. D genes are given only for firm matches. Rows may omit the clone size; those that give it use once, few, many or a size class.

J,D,V,size,CDR3,DNA
TRBJ1-1,NA,TRBV2,NA,CASSVAGDTEAFF,TGTGCCAGCAGTGTCGCAGGGGACACTGAAGCTTTCTTT
TRBJ1-2,TRBD1,TRBV5-1,NA,CASSLGTVQNYGYTF,TGCGCCAGCAGTCTTGGGACAGTCCAAAACTATGGCTACACCTTC
TRBJ1-1,TRBD1,TRBV10-3,NA,CAINPSQGALNTEAFF,TGTGCCATCAACCCCTCACAGGGGGCCTTGAACACTGAAGCTTTCTTT
TRBJ1-3,TRBD1,TRBV5-1,NA,CASSKSGTGFSGNTIYF,TGCGCCAGCTCCAAATCCGGGACAGGCTTCTCTGGAAACACCATATATTTT
TRBJ2-1,TRBD1,TRBV7-6,once,CASSSGQGFGNEQFF,TGTGCCAGCAGCTCCGGACAGGGGTTTGGAAATGAGCAGTTCTTC
TRBJ2-7,TRBD2,TRBV13,NA,CASSLWGGLAYEQYF,TGTGCCAGCAGCTTATGGGGGGGACTAGCTTACGAGCAGTACTTC
TRBJ1-1,TRBD1,TRBV7-2,NA,CASSFRDNRGNTEAFF,TGTGCCAGCAGCTTCCGGGACAACAGGGGGAACACTGAAGCTTTCTTT
TRBJ2-7,NA,TRBV28,NA,CASSSARTANNYEQYF,TGTGCCAGCAGTTCCGCCAGGACAGCTAATAACTACGAGCAGTACTTC
TRBJ1-2,NA,TRBV19,NA,CASSIATVGGYTF,TGTGCCAGTAGTATAGCCACAGTAGGTGGCTACACCTTC
TRBJ2-2,TRBD1,TRBV5-1,NA,CASSLGQGALRGTGELFF,TGCGCCAGCAGCTTGGGGCAGGGGGCGCTTCGGGGGACCGGGGAGCTGTTTTTT
TRBJ1-2,NA,TRBV5-4,NA,CASSHQGPSGYGYTF,TGTGCCAGCAGCCACCAGGGGCCTTCGGGCTATGGCTACACCTTC
TRBJ2-7,NA,TRBV28,NA,CASSLGGLKTYEQYF,TGTGCCAGCAGTTTAGGTGGACTAAAAACCTACGAGCAGTACTTC
TRBJ2-6,TRBD2,TRBV7-9,NA,CASSPLLAGVSGANVLTF,TGTGCCAGCAGCCCCTTACTAGCGGGGGTGTCTGGGGCCAACGTCCTGACTTTC
TRBJ2-2,NA,TRBV27,NA,CASSDGGPGELFF,TGTGCCAGCAGCGACGGGGGGCCCGGGGAGCTGTTTTTT
TRBJ2-1,TRBD2,TRBV28,once,CASSLLAGVYNEQFF,TGTGCCAGCAGTTTACTAGCGGGAGTTTACAATGAGCAGTTCTTC
TRBJ1-5,NA,TRBV28,NA,CASSFRSRGQPQHF,TGTGCCAGCAGTTTCCGTTCCCGGGGACAGCCCCAGCATTTT
TRBJ2-7,TRBD1,TRBV6-5,NA,CASSYADRGGGYEQYF,TGTGCCAGCAGTTACGCGGACAGGGGCGGTGGGTACGAGCAGTACTTC
TRBJ2-3,NA,TRBV27,once,CASSLNFIRDTQYF,TGTGCCAGCAGTTTAAACTTTATCCGGGATACGCAGTATTTT
TRBJ1-4,NA,TRBV18,NA,CASSPGQTTNEKLFF,TGTGCCAGCTCACCAGGACAGACAACTAATGAAAAACTGTTTTTT
TRBJ2-4,TRBD1,TRBV6-1,NA,CASTGQGVNIQYF,TGTGCCAGCACCGGACAGGGGGTGAACATTCAGTACTTC
TRBJ1-5,NA,TRBV6-1,NA,CASSHDTGTNQPQHF,TGTGCCAGCAGCCACGATACCGGGACAAATCAGCCCCAGCATTTT
TRBJ2-3,TRBD2,TRBV9,NA,CASSLSGKFTDTQYF,TGTGCCAGCAGCTTGAGCGGGAAGTTCACAGATACGCAGTATTTT
TRBJ1-2,TRBD1,TRBV12-5,NA,CASGLGTGESYGYTF,TGTGCTAGTGGTTTGGGGACAGGGGAGTCCTATGGCTACACCTTC
TRBJ2-1,TRBD2,TRBV5-4,NA,CASSRGASGLQTGEQFF,TGTGCCAGCAGCCGTGGGGCTAGCGGGCTCCAGACGGGTGAGCAGTTCTTC
TRBJ2-1,TRBD1,TRBV28,once,CASSLIGRSAGQGPASNEQFF,TGTGCCAGCAGTTTAATTGGCCGGAGCGCGGGACAGGGTCCGGCAAGCAATGAGCAGTTCTTC
TRBJ2-2,TRBD2,TRBV27,NA,CASSFLAGATGELFF,TGTGCCAGCAGTTTTCTAGCGGGAGCGACCGGGGAGCTGTTTTTT
TRBJ2-1,NA,TRBV27,NA,CASRPRTGSNEQFF,TGTGCCAGCAGGCCACGTACAGGGTCCAATGAGCAGTTCTTC
TRBJ2-7,NA,TRBV28,NA,CASSLGNSYEQYF,TGTGCCAGCAGTCTGGGCAATTCCTACGAGCAGTACTTC
TRBJ2-5,TRBD1,TRBV2,NA,CASSYDRGKETQYF,TGTGCCAGCAGTTACGACAGGGGGAAAGAGACCCAGTACTTC
TRBJ2-5,TRBD2,TRBV28,once,CASSGLAGPQIETQYF,TGTGCCAGCAGTGGACTAGCGGGGCCTCAGATAGAGACCCAGTACTTC
TRBJ1-2,TRBD1,TRBV19,NA,CASTLRSGTGVRYTF,TGTGCCAGTACCTTAAGATCCGGGACAGGGGTGAGATACACCTTC
TRBJ1-2,NA,TRBV29-1,NA,CSVEDRFRETANYGYTF,TGCAGCGTTGAAGATCGGTTCAGGGAAACGGCTAACTATGGCTACACCTTC
TRBJ2-7,NA,TRBV15,NA,CATSNLAISYEQYF,TGTGCCACCAGCAACCTAGCCATTTCCTACGAGCAGTACTTC
TRBJ1-3,NA,TRBV6-1,NA,CASSEVQGRPSGNTIYF,TGTGCCAGCAGTGAAGTCCAGGGTCGACCTTCTGGAAACACCATATATTTT
TRBJ2-7,TRBD2,TRBV7-2,NA,CASSLVSGKTYEQYF,TGTGCCAGCAGCTTAGTTAGCGGGAAAACCTACGAGCAGTACTTC
TRBJ1-1,NA,TRBV10-3,once,CAISVSTNTEAFF,TGTGCCATCAGTGTCTCTACTAACACTGAAGCTTTCTTT
TRBJ2-7,NA,TRBV5-6,NA,CASSAGVRAYEQYF,TGTGCCAGCAGCGCGGGCGTTCGTGCCTACGAGCAGTACTTC
TRBJ2-2,NA,TRBV7-3,NA,CASSSQGTGELFF,TGTGCCAGCAGCTCTCAGGGAACCGGGGAGCTGTTTTTT
TRBJ2-7,TRBD1,TRBV5-6,few,CASSPKSGGDYEQYF,TGTGCCAGCAGCCCCAAATCAGGGGGTGACTACGAGCAGTACTTC
TRBJ2-7,TRBD2,TRBV6-4,once,CASSGTSGERYEQYF,TGTGCCAGCAGTGGGACTAGCGGGGAGAGGTACGAGCAGTACTTC